Here is one T cell receptor (beta chain) with its context. Its antigen is not identified. The data are from a study of cytomegalovirus exposure and HLA in healthy donors. PCR was performed using 60 Vbeta and 13 Jbeta primers. Clones were sequenced by immunoSEQ multiplex PCR, and TCRdb holds only the in-frame ones, with some missing. The profile shows about 90,000 clones, roughly 83% of them singletons. The CDR3 loop spans 15 amino acids. Germline V CDR1 and CDR2: SGHRS, YFSETQ. The V segment lost 0 bases and the J segment 2 bases; nucleotides outside the gene matches: 2. Study outcomes and limitations: Later analysis identified a missense DCLRE1C variant that was linked to TCR beta V- and J-gene trimming. An apparent linkage of common viral pathogens to several of the most significant clusters emerged in a later analysis.

The source of this sequence is a man younger than 35 in good health and CMV-seronegative. Sequencing was performed on PBMCs. The chain uses TRBV5-1 and TRBJ2-3, with TRBD1 matching over 8 bases. CDR3 in DNA: TGCGCCAGCAGCTTGGACAGGGGGGACACAGATACGCAGTATTTT. The encoded protein is CASSLDRGDTDTQYF.